This T cell receptor beta chain derives from a study of T cells in Graves' hyperthyroidism and ophthalmopathy. The germline gives CDR1 SGHTA, CDR2 FQGNSA. The CDR3 consists of 15 residues. The ends were cut back, 7 bases at V and 2 bases at J, with 18 bases in the middle. It was RNA transcripts that yielded the amplified TCR beta CDR3 regions. A set of HTBI primers served as the primers for a first-round RT-PCR of the TCR CDR3. Via MiXCR, TCRdb re-called the multiplex PCR reads, giving one row per CDR3 protein. Here the sample spans hundreds of thousands of distinct CDR3 sequences, over 35% being singletons. These patients, aged 18 to 65, had recently diagnosed hyperthyroidism lasting under 2 months. PBMCs came from around 10 ml fresh peripheral blood.

Specimen: blood. The chain joins TRBV7-2 to TRBJ2-7; D is uncertain. The receptor was derived from a young man with Graves' hyperthyroidism. Written as DNA, the CDR3 is TGTGCCAGCACCTTCGGCGCAGGTCCAACCTACGAGCAGTACTTC. Protein product: CASTFGAGPTYEQYF.